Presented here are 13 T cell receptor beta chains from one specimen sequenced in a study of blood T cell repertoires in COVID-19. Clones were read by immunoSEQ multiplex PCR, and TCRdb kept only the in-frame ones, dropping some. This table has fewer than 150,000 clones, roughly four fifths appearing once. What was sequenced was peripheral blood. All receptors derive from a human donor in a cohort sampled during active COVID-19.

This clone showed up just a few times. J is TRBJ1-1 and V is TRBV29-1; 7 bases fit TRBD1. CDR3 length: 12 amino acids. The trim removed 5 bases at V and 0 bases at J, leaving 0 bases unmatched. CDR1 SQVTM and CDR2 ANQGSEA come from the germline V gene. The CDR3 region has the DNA TGCAGCGTTACAGGGGTGAACACTGAAGCTTTCTTT. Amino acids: CSVTGVNTEAFF.

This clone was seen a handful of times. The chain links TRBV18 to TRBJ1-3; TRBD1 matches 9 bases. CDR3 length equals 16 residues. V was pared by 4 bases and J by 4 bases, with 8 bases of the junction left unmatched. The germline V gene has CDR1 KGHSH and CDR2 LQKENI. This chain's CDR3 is CASSLIQGADGNTIYF. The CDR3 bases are TGTGCCAGCTCACTGATACAGGGGGCGGACGGAAACACCATATATTTT. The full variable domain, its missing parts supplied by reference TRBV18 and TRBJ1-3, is NAGVMQNPRHLVRRRGQEARLRCSPMKGHSHVYWYRQLPEEGLKFMVYLQKENIIDESGMPKERFSAEFPKEGPSILRIQQVVRGDSAAYFCASSLIQGADGNTIYFGEGSWLTVV.

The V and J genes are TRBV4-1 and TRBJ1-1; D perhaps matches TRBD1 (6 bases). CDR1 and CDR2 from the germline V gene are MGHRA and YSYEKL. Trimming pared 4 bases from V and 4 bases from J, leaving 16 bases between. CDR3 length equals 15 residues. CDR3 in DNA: TGCGCCAGCAGCCCCCAGCAGGGGTTGGCCACTGAAGCTTTCTTT. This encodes CASSPQQGLATEAFF.

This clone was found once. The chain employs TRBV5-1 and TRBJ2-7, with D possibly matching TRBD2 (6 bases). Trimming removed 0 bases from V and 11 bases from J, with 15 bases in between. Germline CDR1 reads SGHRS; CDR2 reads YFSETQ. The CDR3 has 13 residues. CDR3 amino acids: CASSLGSGDREYF. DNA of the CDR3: TGCGCCAGCAGCTTGGGATCGGGGGATAGGGAGTACTTC.

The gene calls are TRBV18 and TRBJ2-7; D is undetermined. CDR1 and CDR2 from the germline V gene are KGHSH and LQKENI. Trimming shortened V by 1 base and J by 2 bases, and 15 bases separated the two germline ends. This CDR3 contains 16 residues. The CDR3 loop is CASSPQTGAAAYEQYF. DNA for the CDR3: TGTGCCAGCTCACCACAAACTGGCGCGGCAGCCTACGAGCAGTACTTC. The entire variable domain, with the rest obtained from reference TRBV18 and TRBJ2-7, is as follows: NAGVMQNPRHLVRRRGQEARLRCSPMKGHSHVYWYRQLPEEGLKFMVYLQKENIIDESGMPKERFSAEFPKEGPSILRIQQVVRGDSAAYFCASSPQTGAAAYEQYFGPGTRLTVT.

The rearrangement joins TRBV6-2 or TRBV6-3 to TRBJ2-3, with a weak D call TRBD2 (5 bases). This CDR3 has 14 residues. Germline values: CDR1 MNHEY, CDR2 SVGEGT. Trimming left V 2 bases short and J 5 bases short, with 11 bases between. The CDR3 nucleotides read TGTGCCAGCAGTTACATACTAGTCCAAGATACGCAGTATTTT. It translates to CASSYILVQDTQYF.

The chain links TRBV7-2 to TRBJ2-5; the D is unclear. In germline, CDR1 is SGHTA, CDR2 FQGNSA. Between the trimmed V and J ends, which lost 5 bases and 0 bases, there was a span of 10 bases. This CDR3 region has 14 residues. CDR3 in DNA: TGTGCCAGCAGCAGACTGAGCCACCAAGAGACCCAGTACTTC. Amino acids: CASSRLSHQETQYF.

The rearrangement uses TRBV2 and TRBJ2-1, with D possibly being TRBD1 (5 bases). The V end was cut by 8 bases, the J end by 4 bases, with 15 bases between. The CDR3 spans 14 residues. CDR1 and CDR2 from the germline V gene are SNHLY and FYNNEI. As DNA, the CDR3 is TGTGCCAGCCGATCCCAGGGAATTTACAATGAGCAGTTCTTC. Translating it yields CASRSQGIYNEQFF.

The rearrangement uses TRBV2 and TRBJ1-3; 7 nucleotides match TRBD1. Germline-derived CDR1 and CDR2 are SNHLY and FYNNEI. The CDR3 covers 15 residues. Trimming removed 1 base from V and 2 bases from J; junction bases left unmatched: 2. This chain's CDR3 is CASSEGTGTGNTIYF. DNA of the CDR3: TGTGCCAGCAGTGAAGGGACAGGAACTGGAAACACCATATATTTT. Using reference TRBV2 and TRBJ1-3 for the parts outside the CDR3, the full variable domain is EPEVTQTPSHQVTQMGQEVILRCVPISNHLYFYWYRQILGQKVEFLVSFYNNEISEKSEIFDDQFSVERPDGSNFTLKIRSTKLEDSAMYFCASSEGTGTGNTIYFGEGSWLTVV.

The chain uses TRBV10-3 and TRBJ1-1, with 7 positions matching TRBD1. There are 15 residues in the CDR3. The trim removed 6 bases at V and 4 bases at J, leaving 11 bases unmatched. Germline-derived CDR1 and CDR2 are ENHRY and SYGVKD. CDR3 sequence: CAIRKTGDEVTEAFF. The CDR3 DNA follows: TGTGCCATCAGAAAAACAGGGGATGAGGTCACTGAAGCTTTCTTT.

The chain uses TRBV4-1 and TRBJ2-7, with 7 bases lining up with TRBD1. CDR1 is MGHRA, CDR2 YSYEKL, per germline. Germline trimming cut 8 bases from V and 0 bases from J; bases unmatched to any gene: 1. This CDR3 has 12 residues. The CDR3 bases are TGCGCCAGCGGGGACAGCTCCTACGAGCAGTACTTC. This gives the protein CASGDSSYEQYF.

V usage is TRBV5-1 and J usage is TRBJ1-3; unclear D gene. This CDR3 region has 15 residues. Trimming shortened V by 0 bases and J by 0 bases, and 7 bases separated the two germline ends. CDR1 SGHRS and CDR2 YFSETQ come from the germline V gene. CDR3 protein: CASSLEPSSGNTIYF. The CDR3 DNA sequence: TGCGCCAGCAGCTTGGAGCCGTCCTCTGGAAACACCATATATTTT. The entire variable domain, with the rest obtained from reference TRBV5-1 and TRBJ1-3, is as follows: KAGVTQTPRYLIKTRGQQVTLSCSPISGHRSVSWYQQTPGQGLQFLFEYFSETQRNKGNFPGRFSGRQFSNSRSEMNVSTLELGDSALYLCASSLEPSSGNTIYFGEGSWLTVV.

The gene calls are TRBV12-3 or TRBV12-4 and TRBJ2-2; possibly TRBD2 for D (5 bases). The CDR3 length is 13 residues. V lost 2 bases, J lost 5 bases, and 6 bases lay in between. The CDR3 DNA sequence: TGTGCCAGCAGTTTACGAGGGACCGGGGAGCTGTTTTTT. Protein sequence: CASSLRGTGELFF.